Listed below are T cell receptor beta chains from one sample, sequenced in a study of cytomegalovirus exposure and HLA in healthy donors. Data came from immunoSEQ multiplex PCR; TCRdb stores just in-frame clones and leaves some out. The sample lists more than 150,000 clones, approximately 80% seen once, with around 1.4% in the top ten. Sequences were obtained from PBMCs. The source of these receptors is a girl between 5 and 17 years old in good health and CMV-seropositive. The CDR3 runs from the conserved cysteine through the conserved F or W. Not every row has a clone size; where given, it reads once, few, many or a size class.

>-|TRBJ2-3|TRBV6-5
CASSARESYTDTQYF
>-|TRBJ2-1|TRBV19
CASSSSGTRTFF
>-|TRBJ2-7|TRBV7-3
CASSLYAGGIYEQYF
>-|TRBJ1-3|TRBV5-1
CASSLPDRGHGNTIYF
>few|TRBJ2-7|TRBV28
CASRKSASGDYEQYF
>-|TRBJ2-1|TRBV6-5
CASSFVAGGPLNEQFF
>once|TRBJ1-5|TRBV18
CASSPHYNQPQHF
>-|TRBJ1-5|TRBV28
CASRQRGSPAHF
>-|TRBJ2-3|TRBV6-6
CASRPFTSGNTDTQYF
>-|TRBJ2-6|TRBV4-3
CASSQGAASGANVLTF
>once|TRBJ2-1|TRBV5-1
CASSFGLANNEQFF
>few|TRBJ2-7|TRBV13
CASSLIGGREPAEQYF
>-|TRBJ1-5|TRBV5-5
CASSGQEGNQPQHF
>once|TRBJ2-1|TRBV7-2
CASSLELAGYNEQFF
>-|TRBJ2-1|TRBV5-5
CASSSSGSYYNEQFF
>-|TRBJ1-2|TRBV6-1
CASSEQGGGYTF
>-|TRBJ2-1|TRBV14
CASSQEGWREGHNEQFF
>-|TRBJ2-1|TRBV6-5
CASTRTGFSYNEQFF
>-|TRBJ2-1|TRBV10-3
CAITGAARSYNEQFF
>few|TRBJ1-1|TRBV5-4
CASSLAGLMNTEAFF